The next 21 T cell receptor beta chains were all read from a single sample in a study of cytotoxic CD8 clonotypes in ibrutinib-treated CLL. Clones were read by immunoSEQ multiplex PCR, and TCRdb kept only the in-frame ones, dropping some. The table lists tens of thousands of clones, 45% to 50% of them singletons. The specimen comprised PBMCs, sampled before ibrutinib treatment. Receptors were obtained from a human donor with chronic lymphocytic leukemia.

The chain uses TRBV6-4 and TRBJ2-7; D tentatively fits TRBD1 or TRBD2 (5 bases each). Per the germline V gene, CDR1 is MRHNA and CDR2 is SNTAGT. V lost 9 bases to trimming and J lost 2 bases, with 11 bases between them. This CDR3 comprises 12 residues. The CDR3 reads CARRDGAYEQYF. CDR3 nucleotides: TGTGCCAGACGGGACGGAGCCTACGAGCAGTACTTC.

The chain couples TRBV2 to TRBJ1-1; unclear D gene. The CDR3 runs to 11 residues. CDR1 and CDR2 (germline): SNHLY, FYNNEI. The V end was cut by 6 bases, the J end by 5 bases, with 7 bases between. The CDR3 protein is CASSPQTEAFF. CDR3 bases: TGTGCCAGCAGCCCCCAGACTGAAGCTTTCTTT.

The chain joins TRBV27 to TRBJ1-2, with D uncertain. V shed 8 bases and J shed 3 bases, with 7 bases lying between them. The CDR3 covers 11 residues. Looked up from germline, CDR1 is MNHEY and CDR2 is SMNVEV (reference sequence). CDR3 region: CASGHYYGYTF. DNA of the CDR3: TGTGCCAGCGGCCATTACTATGGCTACACCTTC.

This clone was seen ten or more times. CDR3 residues: CASSFGPGRYSGANVLTF. CDR3 coding DNA: TGTGCCAGCAGTTTTGGTCCGGGACGTTACTCTGGGGCCAACGTCCTGACTTTC. The chain recombines TRBV2 with TRBJ2-6; TRBD1 or TRBD2 may be the D gene (5 bases each). The CDR3 loop spans 18 amino acids. Germline V gene data show CDR1 as SNHLY and CDR2 as FYNNEI. Trimming stripped 5 bases from V and 0 bases from J, with 17 bases between.

This clone was counted between two and nine times. Here the CDR3 DNA reads TGTGCCAGCAGCTTTCCCGACACTGAAGCTTTCTTT. Its protein is CASSFPDTEAFF. The chain joins TRBV7-9 to TRBJ1-1, with unresolved D. This CDR3 has 12 amino acids. Germline V gene sequence: CDR1 SEHNR, CDR2 FQNEAQ (reference sequence). Trimming removed 3 bases from V and 3 bases from J, with 5 bases in between.

The chain combines TRBV15 with TRBJ1-1; D may be TRBD1 (5 bases). CDR1 and CDR2 (germline): LNHNV, YYDKDF (reference sequence). Trimming took off 0 bases at V and 8 bases at J, with 19 bases between the two ends. The CDR3 covers 16 residues. The CDR3: CATSRDLPGQTKEAFF. The CDR3 DNA reads TGTGCCACCAGCAGAGATCTCCCGGGGCAGACGAAAGAAGCTTTCTTT.

The chain combines TRBV7-8 with TRBJ1-3; D possibly corresponds to TRBD1 (5 bases). This CDR3 is built from 17 residues. The germline V gene encodes CDR1 SGHVS and CDR2 FQNEAQ. The V end was cut by 5 bases, the J end by 0 bases, with 17 bases between. The CDR3 nucleotides read TGTGCCAGCAGCCAAGGGACGGGGAGTTACTCTGGAAACACCATATATTTT. Its protein product is CASSQGTGSYSGNTIYF. The full variable domain, rest sourced from reference TRBV7-8 and TRBJ1-3, is GAGVSQSPRYKVAKRGQDVALRCDPISGHVSLFWYQQALGQGPEFLTYFQNEAQLDKSGLPSDRFFAERPEGSVSTLKIQRTQQEDSAVYLCASSQGTGSYSGNTIYFGEGSWLTVV.

The chain carries TRBV7-8 and TRBJ2-1; the D is unclear. V lost 2 bases and J 0 bases, leaving 8 bases between the germline ends. Germline V gives CDR1 SGHVS, CDR2 FQNEAQ. There are 15 residues in the CDR3. DNA of the CDR3: TGTGCCAGCAGCTTACTTCCCAGCTCCTACAATGAGCAGTTCTTC. Protein sequence: CASSLLPSSYNEQFF.

V and J are TRBV5-1 and TRBJ2-1, with 8 bases fitting TRBD1. Trimming at V came to 0 bases and at J to 9 bases, leaving 5 bases not matched to a gene. The germline CDR1 and CDR2 sequences are SGHRS and YFSETQ. The CDR3 length is 14 residues. The CDR3 bases are TGCGCCAGCAGCTTGGGACAGGGGCATGGTGAGCAGTTCTTC. This codes for CASSLGQGHGEQFF. Together with reference TRBV5-1 and TRBJ2-1, the CDR3 gives the full variable domain: KAGVTQTPRYLIKTRGQQVTLSCSPISGHRSVSWYQQTPGQGLQFLFEYFSETQRNKGNFPGRFSGRQFSNSRSEMNVSTLELGDSALYLCASSLGQGHGEQFFGPGTRLTVL.

V usage is TRBV7-2 and J usage is TRBJ2-7; D perhaps matches TRBD1 (6 bases). V was cut by 4 bases and J by 5 bases, with 15 bases left in between. Germline loops: CDR1 SGHTA, CDR2 FQGNSA. The CDR3 covers 14 residues. CDR3: CASSWPGRGNEQYF. The CDR3 nucleotides are TGTGCCAGCAGCTGGCCCGGCAGGGGCAACGAGCAGTACTTC.

The chain couples TRBV5-1 to TRBJ2-1, with a possible D match to TRBD2 (6 bases). V shed 3 bases and J shed 8 bases, with 9 bases lying between them. Looked up from germline, CDR1 is SGHRS and CDR2 is YFSETQ. This CDR3 region has 12 residues. In DNA, the CDR3 is TGCGCCAGCAGCTCCCCTAGCGATGAGCAGTTCTTC. It yields the protein CASSSPSDEQFF. The entire variable domain, with the rest obtained from reference TRBV5-1 and TRBJ2-1, is as follows: KAGVTQTPRYLIKTRGQQVTLSCSPISGHRSVSWYQQTPGQGLQFLFEYFSETQRNKGNFPGRFSGRQFSNSRSEMNVSTLELGDSALYLCASSSPSDEQFFGPGTRLTVL.

This clone was observed once. The J gene is TRBJ1-2, the V gene TRBV19; D is perhaps TRBD1 (5 bases). Germline V CDR1 and CDR2: LNHDA, SQIVND (reference sequence). The CDR3 covers 16 residues. The ends were cut back, 3 bases at V and 0 bases at J, with 14 bases in the middle. CDR3 protein: CASSIGLWDSNYGYTF. CDR3 bases: TGTGCCAGTAGTATCGGCTTGTGGGACTCTAACTATGGCTACACCTTC.

This clone was observed a few times. This chain connects TRBV28 to TRBJ1-1; D is possibly TRBD1 (5 bases). The CDR3 has 14 residues. Germline CDR1 is MDHEN and CDR2 is SYDVKM. Trimming cost V 6 bases and J 2 bases, with 13 bases left between them. CDR3 loop: CASSRPGINTEAFF. CDR3 DNA: TGTGCCAGCAGCCGACCAGGGATCAACACTGAAGCTTTCTTT.

The chain recombines TRBV7-9 with TRBJ1-2, with 9 bases lining up with TRBD1. The CDR3 has 15 residues. With V trimmed by 5 bases and J by 5 bases, 9 bases remained unmatched. In germline, CDR1 is SEHNR, CDR2 FQNEAQ (reference sequence). The CDR3 sequence is CASSDRGQGTYGYTF. CDR3 bases: TGTGCCAGCAGCGACCGGGGACAGGGCACATATGGCTACACCTTC.

V gene TRBV18 combines with J gene TRBJ2-4, with a possible D match to TRBD2 (6 bases). This CDR3 is 16 amino acids long. Looked up from germline, CDR1 is KGHSH and CDR2 is LQKENI. V shed 2 bases and J shed 0 bases, with 11 bases lying between them. This chain's CDR3 is CASSPELGLAKNIQYF. CDR3 nucleotide sequence: TGTGCCAGCTCACCAGAACTGGGACTAGCCAAAAACATTCAGTACTTC.

The chain is built from TRBV28 and TRBJ1-3; 9 bases align to TRBD1. Germline V gene lookup returns CDR1 MDHEN and CDR2 SYDVKM. After removal of 3 bases from V and 4 bases from J, the junction contained 13 bases not matched to a gene. The CDR3 spans 18 residues. The CDR3: CASSLYAGTGFIGNTIYF. CDR3 DNA: TGTGCCAGCAGTTTGTATGCGGGGACAGGGTTTATAGGAAACACCATATATTTT. Filled out from reference TRBV28 and TRBJ1-3, the complete variable domain reads DVKVTQSSRYLVKRTGEKVFLECVQDMDHENMFWYRQDPGLGLRLIYFSYDVKMKEKGDIPEGYSVSREKKERFSLILESASTNQTSMYLCASSLYAGTGFIGNTIYFGEGSWLTVV.

This clone came up a few times. The sample contains more than one DNA sequence encoding this CDR3. In DNA, the CDR3 is TGTGCCAGCAGGACAGCAGCTAACTATGGCTACACCTTC. The encoded protein is CASRTAANYGYTF. V gene TRBV6-6 combines with J gene TRBJ1-2, with D possibly TRBD1 on 5 matching bases. This CDR3 region has 13 residues. Germline loops: CDR1 MNHNY, CDR2 SVGAGI (reference sequence). The V end was cut by 6 bases, the J end by 0 bases, with 8 bases between.

The V call is TRBV5-6, the J call TRBJ1-4; D ambiguous. V gave up 4 bases and J gave up 8 bases, with 15 bases separating them. The germline V gene has CDR1 SGHDT and CDR2 YYEEEE. The CDR3 spans 14 residues. CDR3 sequence: CASSLFHNDEKLFF. CDR3 in DNA: TGTGCCAGCAGCCTATTTCATAACGACGAAAAACTGTTTTTT.

J is TRBJ2-5 and V is TRBV10-1, with TRBD2 matching 14 bases. The CDR3 length is 16 residues. Germline V gene data show CDR1 as WNHNN and CDR2 as SYGVQD (reference sequence). Trimming cost V 7 bases and J 6 bases; bases outside gene matches: 10. The CDR3 loop reads CASTSTSGGARKTQYF. CDR3 DNA sequence: TGCGCCAGCACCTCGACTAGCGGGGGGGCCAGAAAGACCCAGTACTTC.

The rearrangement links TRBV2 to TRBJ1-2; D is unclear. Germline lookup yields CDR1 SNHLY and CDR2 FYNNEI. V lost 8 bases and J 0 bases, leaving 13 bases between the germline ends. The CDR3 is made up of 14 amino acids. The DNA of the CDR3 is TGTGCCAGCGAGAGACGGTTAGCTAACTATGGCTACACCTTC. This codes for CASERRLANYGYTF. Using reference TRBV2 and TRBJ1-2 for the parts outside the CDR3, the full variable domain is EPEVTQTPSHQVTQMGQEVILRCVPISNHLYFYWYRQILGQKVEFLVSFYNNEISEKSEIFDDQFSVERPDGSNFTLKIRSTKLEDSAMYFCASERRLANYGYTFGSGTRLTVV.

This sequence joins TRBV6-5 and TRBJ2-7, with D possibly TRBD1 on 5 matching bases. Germline CDR1 reads MNHEY; CDR2 reads SVGAGI. The ends were cut back, 2 bases at V and 3 bases at J, with 11 bases in the middle. This CDR3 spans 14 amino acids. The CDR3 DNA reads TGTGCCAGCAGTTACGTCCAGGGCCACTACGAGCAGTACTTC. Translation gives CASSYVQGHYEQYF.